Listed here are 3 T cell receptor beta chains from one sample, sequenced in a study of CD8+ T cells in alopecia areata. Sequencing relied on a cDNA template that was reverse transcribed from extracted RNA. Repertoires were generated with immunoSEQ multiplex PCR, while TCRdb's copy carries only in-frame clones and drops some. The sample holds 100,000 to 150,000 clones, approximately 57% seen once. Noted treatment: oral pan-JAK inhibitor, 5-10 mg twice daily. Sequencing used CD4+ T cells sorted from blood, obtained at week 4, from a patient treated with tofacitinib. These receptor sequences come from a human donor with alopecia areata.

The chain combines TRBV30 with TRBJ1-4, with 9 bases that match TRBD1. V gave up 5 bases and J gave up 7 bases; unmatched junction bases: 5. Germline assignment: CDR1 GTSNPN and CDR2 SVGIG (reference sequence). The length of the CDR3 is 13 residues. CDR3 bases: TGTGCCTGGTCGGGACAGGGAAGTGAAAAACTGTTTTTT. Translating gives CAWSGQGSEKLFF.

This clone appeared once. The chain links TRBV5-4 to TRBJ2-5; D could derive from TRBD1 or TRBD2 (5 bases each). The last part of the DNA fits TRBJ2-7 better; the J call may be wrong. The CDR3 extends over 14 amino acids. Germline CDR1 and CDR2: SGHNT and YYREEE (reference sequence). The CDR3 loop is CASSQGTPSYEQYF. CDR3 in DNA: TGTGCCAGCAGCCAAGGGACGCCCTCCTACGAGCAGTACTTC.

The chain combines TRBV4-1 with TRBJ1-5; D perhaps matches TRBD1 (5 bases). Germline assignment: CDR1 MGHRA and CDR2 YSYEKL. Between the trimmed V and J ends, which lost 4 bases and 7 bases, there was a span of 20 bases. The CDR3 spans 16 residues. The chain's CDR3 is CASSLHRTDRSQPQHF. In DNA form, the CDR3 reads TGCGCCAGCAGCCTCCACAGGACCGATCGAAGCCAGCCCCAGCATTTT.